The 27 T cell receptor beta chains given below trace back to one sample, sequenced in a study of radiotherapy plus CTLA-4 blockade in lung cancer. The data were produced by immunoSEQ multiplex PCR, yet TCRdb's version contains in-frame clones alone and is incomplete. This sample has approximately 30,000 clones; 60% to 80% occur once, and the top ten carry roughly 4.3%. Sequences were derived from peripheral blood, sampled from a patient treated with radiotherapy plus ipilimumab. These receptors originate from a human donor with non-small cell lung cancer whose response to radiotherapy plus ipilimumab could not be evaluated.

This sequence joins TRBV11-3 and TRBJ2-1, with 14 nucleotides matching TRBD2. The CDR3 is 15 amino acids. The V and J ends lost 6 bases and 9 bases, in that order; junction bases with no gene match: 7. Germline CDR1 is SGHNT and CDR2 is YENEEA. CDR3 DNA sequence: TGTGCCAGCAGTCCGGGACTAGCGGGAGTGGCTGAGCAGTTCTTC. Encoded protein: CASSPGLAGVAEQFF.

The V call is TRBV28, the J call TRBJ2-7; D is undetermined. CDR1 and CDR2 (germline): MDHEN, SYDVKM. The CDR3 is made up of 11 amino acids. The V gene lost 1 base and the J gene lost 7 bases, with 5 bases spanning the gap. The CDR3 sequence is CASSLSREQYF. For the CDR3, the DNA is TGTGCCAGCAGTTTATCGAGAGAGCAGTACTTC.

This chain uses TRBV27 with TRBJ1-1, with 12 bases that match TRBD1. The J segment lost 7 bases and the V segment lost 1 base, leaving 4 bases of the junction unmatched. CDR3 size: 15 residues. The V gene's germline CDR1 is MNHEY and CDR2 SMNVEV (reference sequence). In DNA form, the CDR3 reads TGTGCCAGCAGTTTATTGGGACAGGGGGCCGGTGAAGCTTTCTTT. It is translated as CASSLLGQGAGEAFF.

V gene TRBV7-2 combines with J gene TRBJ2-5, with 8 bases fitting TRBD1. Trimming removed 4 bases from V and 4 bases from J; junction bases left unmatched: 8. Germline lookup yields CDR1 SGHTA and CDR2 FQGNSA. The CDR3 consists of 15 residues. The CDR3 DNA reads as TGTGCCAGCAGCTCGGCAACAGGGGGTCGAGAGACCCAGTACTTC. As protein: CASSSATGGRETQYF.

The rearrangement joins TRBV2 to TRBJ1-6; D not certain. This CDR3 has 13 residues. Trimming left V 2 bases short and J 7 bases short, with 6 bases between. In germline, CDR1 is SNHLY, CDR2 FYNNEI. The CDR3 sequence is CASSEYENSPLHF. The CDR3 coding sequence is TGTGCCAGCAGTGAATACGAGAATTCACCCCTCCACTTT.

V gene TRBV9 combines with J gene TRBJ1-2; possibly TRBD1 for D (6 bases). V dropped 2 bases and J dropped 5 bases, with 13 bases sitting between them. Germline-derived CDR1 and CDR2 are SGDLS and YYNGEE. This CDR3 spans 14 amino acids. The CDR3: CASSVGGQPYGYTF. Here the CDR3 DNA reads TGTGCCAGCAGCGTTGGCGGACAGCCATATGGCTACACCTTC.

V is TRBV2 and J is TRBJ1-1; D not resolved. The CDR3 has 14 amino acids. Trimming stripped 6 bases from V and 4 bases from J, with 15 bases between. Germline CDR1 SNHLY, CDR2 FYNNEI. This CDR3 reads CASSGTLSITEAFF. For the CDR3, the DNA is TGTGCCAGCAGCGGTACTCTGTCGATCACTGAAGCTTTCTTT.

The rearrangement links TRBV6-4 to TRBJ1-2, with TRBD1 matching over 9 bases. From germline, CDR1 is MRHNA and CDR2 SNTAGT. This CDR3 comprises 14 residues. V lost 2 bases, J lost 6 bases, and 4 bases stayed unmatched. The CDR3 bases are TGTGCCAGCAGTGACACAGGGGGCTCGGATGGCTACACCTTC. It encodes CASSDTGGSDGYTF.

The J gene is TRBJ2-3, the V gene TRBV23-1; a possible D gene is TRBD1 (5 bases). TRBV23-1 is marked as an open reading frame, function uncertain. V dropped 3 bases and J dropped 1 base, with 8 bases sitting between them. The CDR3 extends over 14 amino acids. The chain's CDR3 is CASSHPQGTDTQYF. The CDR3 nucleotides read TGCGCCAGCAGTCACCCACAGGGCACAGATACGCAGTATTTT.

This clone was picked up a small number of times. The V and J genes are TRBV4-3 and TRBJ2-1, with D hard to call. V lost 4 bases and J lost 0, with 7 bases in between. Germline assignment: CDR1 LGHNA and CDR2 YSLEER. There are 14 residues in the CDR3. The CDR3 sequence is CASSLVSSYNEQFF. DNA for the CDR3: TGCGCCAGCAGCCTTGTTAGCTCCTACAATGAGCAGTTCTTC.

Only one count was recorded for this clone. The CDR3 nucleotides are TGTGCCTGGAGTGAGGACACGAACTACGAGCAGTACTTC. Translated, it gives CAWSEDTNYEQYF. V is TRBV30 and J is TRBJ2-7; tentative D call: TRBD1 (5 bases). CDR1 is GTSNPN and CDR2 is SVGIG in the germline V gene (reference sequence). The CDR3 consists of 13 residues. V gave up 1 base and J gave up 3 bases, with 10 bases separating them.

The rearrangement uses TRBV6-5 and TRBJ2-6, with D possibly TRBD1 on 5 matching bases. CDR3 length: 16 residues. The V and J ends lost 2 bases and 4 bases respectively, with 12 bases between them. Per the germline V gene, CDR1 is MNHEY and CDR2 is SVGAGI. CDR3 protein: CASSYGRASGANVLTF. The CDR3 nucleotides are TGTGCCAGCAGTTACGGCAGGGCTTCGGGGGCCAACGTCCTGACTTTC.

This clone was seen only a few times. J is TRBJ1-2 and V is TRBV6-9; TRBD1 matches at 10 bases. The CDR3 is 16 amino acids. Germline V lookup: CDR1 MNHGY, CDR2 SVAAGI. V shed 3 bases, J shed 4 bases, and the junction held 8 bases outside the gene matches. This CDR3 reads CASSYSRTGGGYGYTF. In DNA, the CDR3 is TGTGCCAGCAGTTACTCACGGACAGGGGGAGGCTATGGCTACACCTTC.

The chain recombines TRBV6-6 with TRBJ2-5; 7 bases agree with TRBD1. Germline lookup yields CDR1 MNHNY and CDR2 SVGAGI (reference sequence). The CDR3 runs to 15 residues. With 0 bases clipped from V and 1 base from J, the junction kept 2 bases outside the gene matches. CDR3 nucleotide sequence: TGTGCCAGCAGTTACTCCCGACAGGGCCAAGAGACCCAGTACTTC. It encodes CASSYSRQGQETQYF.

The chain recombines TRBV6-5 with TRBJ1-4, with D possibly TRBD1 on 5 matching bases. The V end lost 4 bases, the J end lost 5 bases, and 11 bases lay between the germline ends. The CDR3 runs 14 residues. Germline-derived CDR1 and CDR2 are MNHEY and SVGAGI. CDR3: CASSLSGANEKLFF. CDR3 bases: TGTGCCAGCAGTTTAAGCGGGGCGAATGAAAAACTGTTTTTT.

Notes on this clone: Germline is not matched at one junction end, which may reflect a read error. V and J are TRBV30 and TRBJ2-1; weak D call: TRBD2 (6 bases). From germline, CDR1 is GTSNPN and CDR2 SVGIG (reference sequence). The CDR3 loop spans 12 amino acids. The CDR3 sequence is CAWGYRRDSTIF. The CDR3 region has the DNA TGTGCCTGGGGATACAGGCGGGACTCCACCATCTTC.

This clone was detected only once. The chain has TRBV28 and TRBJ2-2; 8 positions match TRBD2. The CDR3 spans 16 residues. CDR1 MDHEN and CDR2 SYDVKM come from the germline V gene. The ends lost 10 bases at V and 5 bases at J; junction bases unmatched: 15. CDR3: CATHGRAQRATGELFF. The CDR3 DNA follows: TGTGCCACCCACGGGAGGGCCCAGCGGGCTACCGGGGAGCTGTTTTTT.

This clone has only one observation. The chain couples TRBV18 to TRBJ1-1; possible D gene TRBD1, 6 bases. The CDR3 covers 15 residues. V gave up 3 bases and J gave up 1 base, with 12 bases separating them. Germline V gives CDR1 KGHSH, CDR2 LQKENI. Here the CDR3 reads CASSPGQQTNTEAFF. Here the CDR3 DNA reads TGTGCCAGCTCACCGGGACAACAAACGAACACTGAAGCTTTCTTT.

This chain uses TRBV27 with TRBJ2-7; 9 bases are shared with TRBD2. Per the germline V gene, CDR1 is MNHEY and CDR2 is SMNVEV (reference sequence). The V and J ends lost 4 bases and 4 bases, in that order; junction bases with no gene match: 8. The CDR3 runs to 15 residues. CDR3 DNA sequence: TGTGCCAGCAGTTCCCGGGTTAGCGGGAGATACGAGCAGTACTTC. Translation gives CASSSRVSGRYEQYF.

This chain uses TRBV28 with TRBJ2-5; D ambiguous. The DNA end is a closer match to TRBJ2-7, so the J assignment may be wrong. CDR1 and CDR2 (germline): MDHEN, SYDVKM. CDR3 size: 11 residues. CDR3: CASIKYYEQYF. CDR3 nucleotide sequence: TGTGCCAGCATCAAATACTACGAGCAGTACTTC.

The chain's CDR3 is CASNLGSNYGYTF. The CDR3 DNA reads as TGTGCCAGCAACCTAGGGAGTAACTATGGCTACACCTTC. V and J are TRBV6-5 and TRBJ1-2; D remains unclear. Between the trimmed V and J ends, which lost 7 bases and 1 base, there was a span of 10 bases. This CDR3 has 13 amino acids. Germline values: CDR1 MNHEY, CDR2 SVGAGI.

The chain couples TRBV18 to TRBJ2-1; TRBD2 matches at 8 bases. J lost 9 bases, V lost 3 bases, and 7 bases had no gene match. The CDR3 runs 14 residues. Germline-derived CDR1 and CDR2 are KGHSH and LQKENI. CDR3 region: CASSPGLESVEQFF. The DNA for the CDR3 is TGTGCCAGCTCACCGGGACTAGAAAGTGTTGAGCAGTTCTTC.

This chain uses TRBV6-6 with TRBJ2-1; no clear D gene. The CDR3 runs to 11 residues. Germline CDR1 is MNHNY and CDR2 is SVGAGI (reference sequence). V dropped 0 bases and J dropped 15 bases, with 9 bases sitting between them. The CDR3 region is CASSYSAAWFF. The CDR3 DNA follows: TGTGCCAGCAGTTACTCCGCGGCCTGGTTCTTC.

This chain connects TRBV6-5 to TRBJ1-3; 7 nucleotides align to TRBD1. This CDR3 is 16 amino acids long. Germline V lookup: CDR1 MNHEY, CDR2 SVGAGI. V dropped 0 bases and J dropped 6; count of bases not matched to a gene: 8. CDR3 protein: CASSYSYTGVSNTIYF. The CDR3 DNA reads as TGTGCCAGCAGTTACTCATATACAGGGGTTTCAAACACCATATATTTT.

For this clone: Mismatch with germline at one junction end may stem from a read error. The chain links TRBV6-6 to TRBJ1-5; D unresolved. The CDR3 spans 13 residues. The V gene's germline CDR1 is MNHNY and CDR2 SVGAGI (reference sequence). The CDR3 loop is CASSLHTDQSQHF. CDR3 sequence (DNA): TGTGCCAGCAGTTTACATACCGATCAGTCCCAGCATTTT.

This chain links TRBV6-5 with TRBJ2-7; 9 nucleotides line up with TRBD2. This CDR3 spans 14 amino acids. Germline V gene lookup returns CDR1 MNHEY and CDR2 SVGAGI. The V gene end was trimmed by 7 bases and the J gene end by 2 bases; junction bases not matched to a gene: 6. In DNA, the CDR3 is TGTGCCAGCACCCGGCGGGGGGGGACCTACGAGCAGTACTTC. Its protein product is CASTRRGGTYEQYF.

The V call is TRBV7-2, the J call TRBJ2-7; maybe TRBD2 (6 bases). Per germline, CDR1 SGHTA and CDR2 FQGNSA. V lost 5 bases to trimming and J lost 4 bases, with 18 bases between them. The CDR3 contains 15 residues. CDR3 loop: CASSRPRSGQYEQYF. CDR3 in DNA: TGTGCCAGCAGCCGACCTCGGAGCGGGCAATACGAGCAGTACTTC.